This T cell receptor beta chain is from a study of control samples from healthy donors and cancer patients. The CDR3 consists of 15 residues. The V end lost 6 bases, the J end lost 7 bases, and 16 bases lay between the germline ends. The V gene's germline CDR1 is SNHLY and CDR2 FYNNEI. The table came from immunoSEQ multiplex PCR; TCRdb's copy has only in-frame clones and leaves some out. The sample includes roughly 130,000 clones, less than 95% of them seen just once. The sequenced sample consisted of blood. The receptor was derived from a man younger than 45 in good health. This chain joins TRBV2 and TRBJ1-6; D call uncertain. CDR3 loop: CASSPLRSRNSPLHF. The CDR3, as DNA: TGTGCCAGCAGCCCCCTCCGTTCGCGGAATTCACCCCTCCACTTT.